This record concerns one TCR beta chain sequence. As yet, its antigen is unknown. The source of the sample is a study of CD8 T cells in ankylosing spondylitis. Study-level results: Apparently characteristic of ankylosing spondylitis blood was a TCR beta motif (roughly eight highly homologous variants). Clones tied to disease were said to be significantly enriched in matched ankylosing spondylitis synovial fluid.

5'-RACE, quantitative and with molecular barcodes, yielded the TCR beta libraries. Using its own MiXCR run on the 5' RACE reads, TCRdb lists one record per CDR3 protein. Here the sample spans 200,000 to 250,000 distinct CDR3 sequences, around 18% being singletons. In germline, CDR1 is MNHNS, CDR2 SASEGT. The CDR3 totals 14 residues. V lost 6 bases and J lost 0, with 9 bases in between. This sequence originates from a male donor with ankylosing spondylitis. Sequencing was performed on blood, either unsorted or a sorted T cell fraction (not recorded which). The V gene is TRBV6-1, the J gene TRBJ1-5; possibly TRBD1 for D (6 bases). The CDR3 DNA is TGTGCCAGCAGCGGGACAACTAGCAATCAGCCCCAGCATTTT. It codes for CASSGTTSNQPQHF.